The rows below give T cell receptor beta chains drawn from one sample of a study of T cells in Graves' hyperthyroidism and ophthalmopathy. TCRdb recomputed calls from the multiplex PCR reads with MiXCR, one row per CDR3 protein. The sample contains about 360,000 distinct CDR3 sequences, less than 15% of which appear only once. Input material: blood. These receptors all come from a woman younger than 30 with Graves' hyperthyroidism. The CDR3 runs from the conserved cysteine through the conserved F or W. The D gene is left open where the match is weak. Clone size is stated in some rows and not others, as once, few, many or a class when expanded.

12	TRBV6-2/TRBV6-3	-	many	TRBJ1-2	TGTGCCAGCAGTTTGCGCCCTTATGGCTACACCTTC	CASSLRPYGYTF
15	TRBV6-1	-	-	TRBJ2-2	TGTGCCAGCAACATCGGTGGATCGGGAGCAGGGGAGCTGTTTTTT	CASNIGGSGAGELFF
14	TRBV20-1	-	many	TRBJ1-4	TGCAGTGCTAGTTTAGACAGGAGAAATGAAAAACTGTTTTTT	CSASLDRRNEKLFF
16	TRBV15	-	many	TRBJ1-5	TGTGCCACCAGCAGAGATATGGGTAGGGGGGTACAGCCCCAGCATTTT	CATSRDMGRGVQPQHF
15	TRBV5-4	-	many	TRBJ1-4	TGTGCCAGCAGCCGAAATTCCGCGAGACAGGAAAAACTGTTTTTT	CASSRNSARQEKLFF
15	TRBV2	-	many	TRBJ1-1	TGTGCCAGCATCGCAGAACAGACCCCAAACACTGAAGCTTTCTTT	CASIAEQTPNTEAFF
17	TRBV3-1	TRBD2	-	TRBJ2-7	TGTGCCAGCAGCCAAGGGGGACTAGCGGGAGGATATAACGAGCAGTACTTC	CASSQGGLAGGYNEQYF
15	TRBV7-6	-	few	TRBJ1-1	TGTGCCAGCAGCTTGGGTGGAGGAGCCTACACTGAAGCTTTCTTT	CASSLGGGAYTEAFF
16	TRBV6-1	TRBD2	-	TRBJ2-7	TGTGCCAGCAGTAAAGGGAGCGGGGGGGCCTCCTACGAGCAGTACTTC	CASSKGSGGASYEQYF
15	TRBV2	TRBD1	many	TRBJ1-2	TGTGCCAGCAATCCAGCCAGGGGGACCTACTATGGCTACACCTTC	CASNPARGTYYGYTF
15	TRBV12-3/TRBV12-4	TRBD1	few	TRBJ2-2	TGTGCCAGCAGCCTTACAGGGGGTAGCACCGGGGAGCTGTTTTTT	CASSLTGGSTGELFF
12	TRBV28	-	many	TRBJ1-2	TGTGCCAGCAGTTCTAACACGGATGGCTACACCTTC	CASSSNTDGYTF
14	TRBV9	TRBD2	few	TRBJ2-1	TGTGCCAGCAGCGCCGGACTAGCGCCAAATGAGCAGTTCTTC	CASSAGLAPNEQFF
19	TRBV11-1	TRBD2	-	TRBJ2-1	TGTGCCAGCAGCTCCTCTTTACAAACTAGCGGGAGCTCCTACAATGAGCAGTTCTTC	CASSSSLQTSGSSYNEQFF
14	TRBV27	-	many	TRBJ2-7	TGTGCCAGCAGTCCCTGGGGTCTCTCCTACGAGCAGTACTTC	CASSPWGLSYEQYF
15	TRBV2	-	many	TRBJ2-7	TGTGCCAGCAGTGAATACCGGGGGCCCCCCTACGAGCAGTACTTC	CASSEYRGPPYEQYF
13	TRBV10-3	-	many	TRBJ1-1	TGTGCCATCAGTGAGTCGGGAAGCCCTGGGGCTTTCTTT	CAISESGSPGAFF
19	TRBV19	TRBD2	-	TRBJ2-1	TGTGCCAGTAGTATCGGGGTGGTTAGCGGGGGCCCATACTACAATGAGCAGTTCTTC	CASSIGVVSGGPYYNEQFF
17	TRBV6-1	-	many	TRBJ1-1	TGTGCCAGCATAACAATCTGGGGGGGCGCGAGGGACACTGAAGCTTTCTTT	CASITIWGGARDTEAFF
16	TRBV20-1	-	many	TRBJ2-3	TGCAGTGCTAGAGATCGTCACAGGGCCGGCACAGATACGCAGTATTTT	CSARDRHRAGTDTQYF
14	TRBV29-1	TRBD2	many	TRBJ2-1	TGCAGCGTTGAGAGGGGACTAGCGGGGGGTGAGCAGTTCTTC	CSVERGLAGGEQFF
14	TRBV7-2	-	many	TRBJ1-2	TGTGCCAGCAGGGACAGTGGGGGGGGCTATGGCTACACCTTC	CASRDSGGGYGYTF
12	TRBV7-2	-	many	TRBJ2-3	TGTGCCAGCAGCCCTGCCACAGATACGCAGTATTTT	CASSPATDTQYF
14	TRBV4-1	TRBD1	-	TRBJ2-7	TGCGCCAGCAGCCGGAGGGACAGGGCTTTCGAGCAGTACTTC	CASSRRDRAFEQYF
16	TRBV7-9	-	-	TRBJ2-3	TGTGCCAGCAGCTTAGCGCTAGGCTCTAGCACAGATACGCAGTATTTT	CASSLALGSSTDTQYF
15	TRBV5-1	-	-	TRBJ1-4	TGCGCCAGCAGCTCCGACCACGACAGAAACGAGAAACTGTTTTTT	CASSSDHDRNEKLFF
12	TRBV5-5	TRBD2	many	TRBJ2-3	TGTGCCAGCAGCTTGACAGCGGGAACGCAGTATTTT	CASSLTAGTQYF
17	TRBV20-1	TRBD2	many	TRBJ2-3	TGCAGTGCTAGTCGCCTAGCGGGAGAGTCTAACCTGTTGGCGCAGTATTTT	CSASRLAGESNLLAQYF
16	TRBV6-2/TRBV6-3	TRBD1	many	TRBJ1-5	TGTGCCAGCAGTTCCGACAGGGGTGGGGGCAATCAGCCCCAGCATTTT	CASSSDRGGGNQPQHF
16	TRBV15	-	many	TRBJ2-1	TGTGCCACCAGCAGCGTCCAGGGCGTCCCCTACAATGAGCAGTTCTTC	CATSSVQGVPYNEQFF
13	TRBV12-3/TRBV12-4	-	many	TRBJ2-1	TGTGCCAGCACGAACGGGAACGAGGTGGGGCAGTTCTTC	CASTNGNEVGQFF
18	TRBV7-6	-	few	TRBJ1-1	TGTGCCAGCAGCTCACCTCTGGGGGGGCGTGAGGGGGACACTGAAGCTTTCTTT	CASSSPLGGREGDTEAFF
11	TRBV29-1	-	many	TRBJ1-2	TGCAGCGTCCCCGGACACTATGGCTACACCTTC	CSVPGHYGYTF
15	TRBV7-2	-	many	TRBJ2-5	TGTGCCAGCAGCTTAGCCCCAGGGACTGAAGAGACCCAGTACTTC	CASSLAPGTEETQYF
10	TRBV6-1	-	many	TRBJ2-7	TGTGCCAGCAGGGGTATGAGGCAGTACTTC	CASRGMRQYF
14	TRBV5-6	TRBD2	many	TRBJ2-1	TGTGCCAGCAGCGGACTAGCGGGAGTGGATGAGCAGTTCTTC	CASSGLAGVDEQFF
15	TRBV20-1	-	few	TRBJ2-1	TGCAGTGCTAGAGGCTTTTCGGATAGCGACAATGAGCAGTTCTTC	CSARGFSDSDNEQFF